The source of this T cell receptor beta chain is a study of shared clonotypes between healthy human individuals. Study-wide background: Contributing individuals were two females and three males aged 18 to 49.

V shed 5 bases and J shed 4 bases, with 17 bases lying between them. This CDR3 contains 15 residues. Germline V gene data show CDR1 as MNHEY and CDR2 as SVGAGI. Healthy HIV-negative adults with no recent acute infections or vaccinations were recruited as donors. The unsorted PBMC replicate PCRs were performed with about 300 ng DNA, 30,000 to 35,000 T cell genomes. Method: immunoSEQ multiplex PCR; TCRdb's copy keeps in-frame clones and lacks some. The repertoire consists of about half a million clones, with over 70% occurring once and the leading ten covering over 9.5%. The sequenced sample consisted of PBMCs. The V call is TRBV6-5, the J call TRBJ2-5; TRBD1 might be the D (6 bases). This receptor was taken from a woman aged 35 to 49 in good health. Some clones in this sample may be carry-over from other donors' samples. The CDR3 region has the DNA TGTGCCAGCAGTCGAGTACAGGGACGGTTAGAGACCCAGTACTTC. Residues: CASSRVQGRLETQYF.